This TCR beta chain was identified during a study of blood T cell repertoires in COVID-19. Looking at the study overall: Sites across the United States, Italy and Spain contributed samples from acute and convalescent COVID-19. The cDNA or gDNA used as material had been derived from T cells, B-cell-depleted T cells, or PBMCs.

This CDR3 spans 14 amino acids. CDR1 and CDR2 from the germline V gene are SGHTA and FQGNSA. Trimming pared 2 bases from V and 8 bases from J, leaving 15 bases between. Methods used by the authors: Nucleated cell number was recorded as an estimate derived from reference gene primer amplification. Clones were read by immunoSEQ multiplex PCR, and TCRdb kept only the in-frame ones, dropping some. The DNA gave D and trimming, while V, J and clone size come from that table. This sample has about 150,000 clones, with approximately 92% found just once. The sequencing input was peripheral blood. V and J are TRBV7-2 and TRBJ1-2, with a tentative D call TRBD1 (6 bases). The sequence was obtained from a woman between 55 and 75 years old with active COVID-19. The CDR3 sequence is CASSLQGTGRGYTF. In DNA, the CDR3 is TGTGCCAGCAGCTTACAGGGGACGGGACGGGGCTACACCTTC.